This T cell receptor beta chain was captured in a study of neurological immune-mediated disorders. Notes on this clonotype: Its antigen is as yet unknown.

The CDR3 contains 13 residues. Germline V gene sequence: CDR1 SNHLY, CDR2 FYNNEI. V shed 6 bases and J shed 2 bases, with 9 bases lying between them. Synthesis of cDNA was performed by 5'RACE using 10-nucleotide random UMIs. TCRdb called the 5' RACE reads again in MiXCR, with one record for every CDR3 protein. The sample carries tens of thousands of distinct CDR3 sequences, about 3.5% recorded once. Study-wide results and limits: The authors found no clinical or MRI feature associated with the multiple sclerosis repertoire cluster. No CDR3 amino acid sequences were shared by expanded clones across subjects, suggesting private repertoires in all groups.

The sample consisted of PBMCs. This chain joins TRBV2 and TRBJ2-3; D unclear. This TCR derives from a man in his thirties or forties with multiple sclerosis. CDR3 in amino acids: CASRDVYTDTQYF. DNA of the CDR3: TGTGCCAGCAGAGACGTATACACAGATACGCAGTATTTT.